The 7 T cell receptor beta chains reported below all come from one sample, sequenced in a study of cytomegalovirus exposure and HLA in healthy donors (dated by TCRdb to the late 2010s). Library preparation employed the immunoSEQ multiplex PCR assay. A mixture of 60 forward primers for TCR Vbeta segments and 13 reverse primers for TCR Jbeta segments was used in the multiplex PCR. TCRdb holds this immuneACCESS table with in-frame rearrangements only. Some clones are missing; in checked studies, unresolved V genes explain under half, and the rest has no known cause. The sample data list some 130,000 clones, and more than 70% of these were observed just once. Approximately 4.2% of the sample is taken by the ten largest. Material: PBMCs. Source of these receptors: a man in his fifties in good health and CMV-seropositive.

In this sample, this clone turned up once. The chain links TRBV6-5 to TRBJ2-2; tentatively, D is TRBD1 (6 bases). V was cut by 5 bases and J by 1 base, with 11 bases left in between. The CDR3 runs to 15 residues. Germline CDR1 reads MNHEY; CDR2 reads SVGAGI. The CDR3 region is CASSLLQGNTGELFF. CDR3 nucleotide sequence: TGTGCCAGCAGTCTACTACAGGGGAACACCGGGGAGCTGTTTTTT.

CDR3 loop: CASRDPAGVNYGYTF. The CDR3 DNA reads TGTGCCAGCAGAGACCCTGCAGGGGTAAACTATGGCTACACCTTC. The V call is TRBV6-5, the J call TRBJ1-2; possible D gene TRBD1, 6 bases. V was cut by 6 bases and J by 2 bases, with 16 bases left in between. This CDR3 spans 15 amino acids. Germline CDR1 MNHEY, CDR2 SVGAGI.

CDR3 nucleotides: TGCGCCAGCAGCTACCGGACAGGGTTAGTGAACGAGCAGTACTTC. Its translation: CASSYRTGLVNEQYF. This chain joins TRBV5-1 and TRBJ2-7; 8 nucleotides match TRBD1. Trimming cost V 3 bases and J 5 bases; bases outside gene matches: 10. Germline V gene lookup returns CDR1 SGHRS and CDR2 YFSETQ. The CDR3 has 15 amino acids.

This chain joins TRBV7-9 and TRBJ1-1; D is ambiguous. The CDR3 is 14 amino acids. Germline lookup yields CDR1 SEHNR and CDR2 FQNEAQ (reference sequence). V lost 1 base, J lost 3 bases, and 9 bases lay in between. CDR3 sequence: CASSLGGSDTEAFF. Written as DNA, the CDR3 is TGTGCCAGCAGCTTAGGAGGGTCTGACACTGAAGCTTTCTTT.

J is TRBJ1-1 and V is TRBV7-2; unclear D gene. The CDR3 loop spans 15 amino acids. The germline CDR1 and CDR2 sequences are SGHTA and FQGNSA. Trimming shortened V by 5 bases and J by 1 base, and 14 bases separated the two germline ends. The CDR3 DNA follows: TGTGCCAGCAGCCCTGTGGCACAGCCGAACACTGAAGCTTTCTTT. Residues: CASSPVAQPNTEAFF.

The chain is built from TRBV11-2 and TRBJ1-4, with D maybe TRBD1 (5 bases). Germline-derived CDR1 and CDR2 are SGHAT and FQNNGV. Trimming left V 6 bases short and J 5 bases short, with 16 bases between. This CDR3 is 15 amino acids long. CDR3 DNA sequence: TGTGCCAGCAGTTCCGCAGGGTTGCCCAATGAAAAACTGTTTTTT. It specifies CASSSAGLPNEKLFF.

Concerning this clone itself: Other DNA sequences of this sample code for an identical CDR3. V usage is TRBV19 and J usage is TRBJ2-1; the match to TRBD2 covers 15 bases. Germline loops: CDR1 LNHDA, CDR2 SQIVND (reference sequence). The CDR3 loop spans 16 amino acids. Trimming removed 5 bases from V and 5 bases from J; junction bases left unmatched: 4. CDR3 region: CASSGGTSGRHNEQFF. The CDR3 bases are TGTGCCAGTAGTGGGGGGACTAGCGGGAGGCACAATGAGCAGTTCTTC.